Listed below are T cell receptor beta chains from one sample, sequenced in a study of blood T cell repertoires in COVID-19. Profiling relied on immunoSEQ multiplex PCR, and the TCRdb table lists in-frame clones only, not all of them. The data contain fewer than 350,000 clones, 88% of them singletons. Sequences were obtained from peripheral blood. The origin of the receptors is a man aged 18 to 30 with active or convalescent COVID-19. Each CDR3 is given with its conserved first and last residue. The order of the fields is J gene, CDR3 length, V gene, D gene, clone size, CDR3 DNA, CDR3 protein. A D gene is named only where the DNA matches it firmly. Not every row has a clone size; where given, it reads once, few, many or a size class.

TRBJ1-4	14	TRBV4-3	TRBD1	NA	TGCGCCAGCAGCCCCGGACAGGGCAGTGAAAAACTGTTTTTT	CASSPGQGSEKLFF
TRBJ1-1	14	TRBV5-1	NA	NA	TGCGCCAGCAGCTTGCAGGGGACCAACACTGAAGCTTTCTTT	CASSLQGTNTEAFF
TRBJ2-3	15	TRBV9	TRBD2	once	TGTGCCAGCAGCGTAGGGGACTACGACACAGATACGCAGTATTTT	CASSVGDYDTDTQYF
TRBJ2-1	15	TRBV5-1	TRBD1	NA	TGCGCCAGGAGAACGGACAGGAATCCCTACAATGAGCAGTTCTTC	CARRTDRNPYNEQFF
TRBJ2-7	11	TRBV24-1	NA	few	TGTGCCACCAGCTCGGACTCCGAGCAGTACTTC	CATSSDSEQYF
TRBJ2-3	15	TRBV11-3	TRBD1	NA	TGTGCCAGCAGCGTCGGGACAGGGGGCTGGGATACGCAGTATTTT	CASSVGTGGWDTQYF
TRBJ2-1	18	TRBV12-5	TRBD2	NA	TGTGCTAGTGGCCGGGGACTAGCGGGGGGCTATGTGGGGAATGAGCAGTTCTTC	CASGRGLAGGYVGNEQFF
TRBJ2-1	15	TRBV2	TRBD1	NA	TGTGCCAGCGTCCTCCCGGGGACAGGGGCCAATGAGCAGTTCTTC	CASVLPGTGANEQFF
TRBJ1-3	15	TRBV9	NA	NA	TGTGCCAGCAGCGTGCAGGGGATCTCTGGAAACACCATATATTTT	CASSVQGISGNTIYF
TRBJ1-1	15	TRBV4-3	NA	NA	TGCGCCAGCAGCCAAGAGGCTAGGGGGAGCACTGAAGCTTTCTTT	CASSQEARGSTEAFF
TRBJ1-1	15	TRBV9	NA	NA	TGTGCCAGCAGCGTAGGGGGGGTAATGAACACTGAAGCTTTCTTT	CASSVGGVMNTEAFF
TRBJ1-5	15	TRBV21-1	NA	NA	TGTGCCAGCAGCATCAGGGTTAAAAGCAATCAGCCCCAGCATTTT	CASSIRVKSNQPQHF
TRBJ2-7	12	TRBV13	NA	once	TGTGCCAGCAGCTTAATCAGCGGCGAGCAGTACTTC	CASSLISGEQYF
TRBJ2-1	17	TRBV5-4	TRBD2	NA	TGTGCCAGCAGCCCCGGGCAGACGGCGGGGGGGCCTGGTGAGCAGTTCTTC	CASSPGQTAGGPGEQFF
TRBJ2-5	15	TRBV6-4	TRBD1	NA	TGTGCCAGCAGTGCCAGGGGGACCTCCCAAGAGACCCAGTACTTC	CASSARGTSQETQYF
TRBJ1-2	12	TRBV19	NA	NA	TGTGCCAGTAGTGTCGACAGGTATGGCTACACCTTC	CASSVDRYGYTF
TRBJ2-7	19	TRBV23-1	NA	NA	TGCGCCAGCAGTCAAATTGACCCCTCGAGCCTAGGGGGTACCTACGAGCAGTACTTC	CASSQIDPSSLGGTYEQYF
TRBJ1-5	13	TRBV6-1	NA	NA	TGTGCCAGCAGTGAAGCGCGTCATCAGCCCCAGCATTTT	CASSEARHQPQHF
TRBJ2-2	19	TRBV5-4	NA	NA	TGTGCCAGCAGTCCCGAAGTAGGCTCACAATTGCGGGGCACCGGGGAGCTGTTTTTT	CASSPEVGSQLRGTGELFF
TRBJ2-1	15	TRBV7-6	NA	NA	TGTGCCAGCAGCTTAAAAACGTCTAGCACCAATGAGCAGTTCTTC	CASSLKTSSTNEQFF
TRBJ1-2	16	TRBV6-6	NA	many	TGTGCCAGCAGTTACTCCCTTACAGGGCACTCCTATGGCTACACCTTC	CASSYSLTGHSYGYTF
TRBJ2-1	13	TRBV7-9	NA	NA	TGTGCCAGCAGCCGGACAGAGTACAATGAGCAGTTCTTC	CASSRTEYNEQFF
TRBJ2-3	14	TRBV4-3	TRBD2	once	TGCGCCAGCAGCCCTGGGACTATCCGCGATACGCAGTATTTT	CASSPGTIRDTQYF
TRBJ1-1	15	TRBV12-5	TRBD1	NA	TGTGCTAGTGGTCCTGGACAGGGCCAGAACACTGAAGCTTTCTTT	CASGPGQGQNTEAFF
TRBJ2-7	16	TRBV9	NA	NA	TGTGCCAGCAGCTCCGGGAGGAGGGGGTTGGTTGACGAGCAGTACTTC	CASSSGRRGLVDEQYF
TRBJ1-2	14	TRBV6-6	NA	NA	TGTGCCAGCAGTTACCAAGACAGAGTCTATGGCTACACCTTC	CASSYQDRVYGYTF
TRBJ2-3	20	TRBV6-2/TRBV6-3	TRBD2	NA	TGTGCCAGCAGTTACTGGCGGGGTCGTCCAGACGGGGGGGCCGGAGATACGCAGTATTTT	CASSYWRGRPDGGAGDTQYF
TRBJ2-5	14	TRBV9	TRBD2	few	TGTGCCAGCAGCCCGGCTAGCGGCCAAGAGACCCAGTACTTC	CASSPASGQETQYF
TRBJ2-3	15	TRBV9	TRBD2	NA	TGTGCCAGCAGCGTAGTAGCGGGGGGCACAGATACGCAGTATTTT	CASSVVAGGTDTQYF
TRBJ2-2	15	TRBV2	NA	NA	TGTGCCACGCTACCTAATCCTATTCACACCGGGGAGCTGTTTTTT	CATLPNPIHTGELFF
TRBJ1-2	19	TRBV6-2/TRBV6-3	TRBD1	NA	TGTGCCAGCAGTTACCCCAACTACGAGACAGGGATACTCGGCTATGGCTACACCTTC	CASSYPNYETGILGYGYTF
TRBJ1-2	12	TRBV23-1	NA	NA	TGCGCCAGCAGTCAACACAGGGTTGGCTACACCTTC	CASSQHRVGYTF
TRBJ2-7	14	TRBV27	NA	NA	TGTGCCAGCAGTTTCGGGCAGGGCGTCAACGAGCAGTACTTC	CASSFGQGVNEQYF
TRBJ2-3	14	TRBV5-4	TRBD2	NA	TGTGCCAGCAGCTCTAGCGGGGGATCAGATACGCAGTATTTT	CASSSSGGSDTQYF
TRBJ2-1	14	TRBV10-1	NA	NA	TGCGCCAGCAGTGAGACAGGGCCCCTCAATGAGCAGTTCTTC	CASSETGPLNEQFF
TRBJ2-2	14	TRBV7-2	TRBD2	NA	TGTGCCAGCAGCCCCGGACTAGCGTCCGGGGAGCTGTTTTTT	CASSPGLASGELFF
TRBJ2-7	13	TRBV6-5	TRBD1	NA	TGTGCCAGCCGGACAGGGAGCGTCTACGAGCAGTACTTC	CASRTGSVYEQYF
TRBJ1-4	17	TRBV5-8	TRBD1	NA	TGTGCCAGCAGCCAAACCGGGACAGCTGGAACTAATGAAAAACTGTTTTTT	CASSQTGTAGTNEKLFF
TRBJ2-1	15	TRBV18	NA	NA	TGTGCCAGCTCACCAGGGGCAGGGTGGGGCAATGAGCAGTTCTTC	CASSPGAGWGNEQFF
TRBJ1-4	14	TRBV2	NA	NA	TGTGCCAGCAGGGGGGGGATGCGGGATGAAAAACTGTTTTTT	CASRGGMRDEKLFF
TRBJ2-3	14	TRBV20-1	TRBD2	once	TGCAGTGCTAGTTTCGGGGGGACCACAGATACGCAGTATTTT	CSASFGGTTDTQYF
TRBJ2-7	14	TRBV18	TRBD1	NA	TGTGCCAGCTCACCGGACAGGGGTGCCTACGAGCAGTACTTC	CASSPDRGAYEQYF
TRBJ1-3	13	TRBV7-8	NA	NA	TGTGCCAGCAGCTTACCCGGTCCAAACACCATATATTTT	CASSLPGPNTIYF
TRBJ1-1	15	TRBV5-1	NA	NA	TGCGCCAGCAGCTTGTCGAGGGTGGGGGGCACTGAAGCTTTCTTT	CASSLSRVGGTEAFF
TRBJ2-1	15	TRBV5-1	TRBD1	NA	TGCGCCAGCAGCTTGGTAGGGGGCGCGGGTAATGAGCAGTTCTTC	CASSLVGGAGNEQFF
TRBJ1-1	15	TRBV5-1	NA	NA	TGCGCCAGCAGCTTGGGATCAGGGTTTGGCACTGAAGCTTTCTTT	CASSLGSGFGTEAFF
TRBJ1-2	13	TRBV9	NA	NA	TGTGCCAGCAGCGTTGATTCCGGCTATGGCTACACCTTC	CASSVDSGYGYTF
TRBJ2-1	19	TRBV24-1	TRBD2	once	TGTGCCACCAGTGACTCGGGACTAGCGGGGGGGCTCTCCTACAATGAGCAGTTCTTC	CATSDSGLAGGLSYNEQFF
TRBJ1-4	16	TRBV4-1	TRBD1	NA	TGCGCCAGCAGCAGAAATCCGGGACAGGATAATGAAAAACTGTTTTTT	CASSRNPGQDNEKLFF
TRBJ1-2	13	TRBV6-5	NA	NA	TGTGCCAGCAGTTACCGGAGCGGGTATGGCTACACCTTC	CASSYRSGYGYTF
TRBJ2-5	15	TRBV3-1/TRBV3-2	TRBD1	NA	TGTGCCAGCAGCCGCCCAACAGGGGGACAAGAGACCCAGTACTTC	CASSRPTGGQETQYF